This T cell receptor beta chain came from a study of blood T cell repertoires in COVID-19. Overall study context: COVID-19 samples, acute and convalescent, were from the United States, Italy and Spain. T cells, B-cell-depleted T cells, or PBMCs supplied cDNA or gDNA.

V was cut by 0 bases and J by 4 bases, with 7 bases left in between. There are 14 residues in the CDR3. Germline V gives CDR1 PRHDT, CDR2 FYEKMQ (reference sequence). Source study methods: By means of reference gene primer amplification, nucleated cell counts were estimated. TCRdb keeps only in-frame clones here, not all; method: immunoSEQ multiplex PCR. D and trimming were read from the DNA, whereas the V and J calls and clone size are those reported in that table. The sample has approximately 270,000 clones; 70% to 90% are singletons. This TCR came from a man older than 75 with acute or convalescent COVID-19. The chain employs TRBV13 and TRBJ1-3; a weak D match, TRBD1 (6 bases). Material for sequencing was peripheral blood. CDR3 bases: TGTGCCAGCAGCTTAGGGACAGGCGGAAACACCATATATTTT. This encodes CASSLGTGGNTIYF. Based on the CDR3 plus reference TRBV13 and TRBJ1-3, the full variable domain is AAGVIQSPRHLIKEKRETATLKCYPIPRHDTVYWYQQGPGQDPQFLISFYEKMQSDKGSIPDRFSAQQFSDYHSELNMSSLELGDSALYFCASSLGTGGNTIYFGEGSWLTVV.